This T cell receptor (beta chain) was sequenced during a study of cytomegalovirus exposure and HLA in healthy donors. Study summary: The study placed 70% to 90% of its roughly 400 genotyped donors in the Caucasian-associated ancestry cluster. The study, taken as a whole, reports: Usually a TCR sequence was rare, but some public TCRs were found in many donors.

This clone showed up just a few times. Its specificity is unknown. The germline gives CDR1 SEHNR, CDR2 FQNEAQ (reference sequence). V lost 5 bases, J lost 2 bases, and 5 bases stayed unmatched. The CDR3 contains 14 residues. Both 60 Vbeta primers and 13 Jbeta primers went into the PCR. Profiling relied on immunoSEQ multiplex PCR, and the TCRdb table lists in-frame clones only, not all of them. The table includes some 180,000 clones, 75% to 85% detected once. Sequencing was carried out using PBMCs. This sequence joins TRBV7-9 and TRBJ1-2; 7 positions agree with TRBD1. The receptor was derived from a woman in her fifties or sixties in good health and CMV-seronegative. CDR3 residues: CASSPGTANYGYTF. The CDR3 DNA sequence: TGTGCCAGCAGCCCCGGGACAGCCAACTATGGCTACACCTTC.